These 16 T cell receptor beta chains were all obtained from the same sample, sequenced in a study of T-cell memory formation after mild COVID-19 (dated by TCRdb to the early 2020s). Library prep was done by 5' RACE. Sequenced on an Illumina NovaSeq 6000. TCRdb redid the processing of the public reads, applying fastp at Q25 and MiXCR, and retained in-frame beta chains. Every distinct CDR3 protein forms one entry, paired with its most common genes and DNA. The sample profile shows roughly 260,000 distinct CDR3 sequences; about 17% of them were found once. Together, the top ten hold 3.5% of the sample. Sequencing used PBMCs or a T cell subset sorted from them (not recorded which). These receptors originate from a man younger than 30 who had mild COVID-19 (a few samples of this study predate the infection). The sample titles of this study are shuffled in the database, so cell type and time point are left out; the donor was told from shared clones.

V usage is TRBV19 and J usage is TRBJ2-1, with 9 nucleotides matching TRBD1. The CDR3 is 16 residues long. V lost 4 bases to trimming and J lost 1 base; unmatched junction nucleotides: 5. Germline lookup yields CDR1 LNHDA and CDR2 SQIVND (reference sequence). DNA for the CDR3: TGTGCCAGTAGTACGGACAGGGGACGGTCCTACAATGAGCAGTTCTTC. Protein: CASSTDRGRSYNEQFF.

The rearrangement joins TRBV20-1 to TRBJ2-1, with 11 positions matching TRBD2. After removal of 1 base from V and 8 bases from J, the junction contained 7 bases not matched to a gene. Germline lookup yields CDR1 DFQATT and CDR2 SNEGSKA (reference sequence). The CDR3 covers 15 residues. The CDR3 sequence is CSARVAGGPKDEQFF. CDR3 DNA sequence: TGCAGTGCTAGAGTAGCGGGGGGGCCGAAAGATGAGCAGTTCTTC.

J is TRBJ2-6 and V is TRBV25-1; D is ambiguous. V dropped 4 bases and J dropped 2 bases, with 6 bases sitting between them. CDR3 length: 14 amino acids. Germline loops: CDR1 MGHDK, CDR2 SYGVNS. CDR3 protein: CASSVTAGANVLTF. CDR3 nucleotide sequence: TGTGCCAGCAGTGTAACCGCTGGGGCCAACGTCCTGACTTTC. Supplemented by reference TRBV25-1 and TRBJ2-6, the full variable domain reads EADIYQTPRYLVIGTGKKITLECSQTMGHDKMYWYQQDPGMELHLIHYSYGVNSTEKGDLSSESTVSRIRTEHFPLTLESARPSHTSQYLCASSVTAGANVLTFGAGSRLTVL.

The chain links TRBV6-1 to TRBJ1-1; D is uncertain. Germline V gives CDR1 MNHNS, CDR2 SASEGT. The CDR3 spans 11 residues. V was trimmed by 3 bases and J by 8 bases, leaving 7 bases between them. CDR3: CASSEAGEAFF. The CDR3 DNA is TGTGCCAGCAGTGAGGCGGGAGAAGCTTTCTTT.

This clonotype was counted at least ten times. This chain joins TRBV5-1 and TRBJ2-3, with 7 bases fitting TRBD1. Trimming at V came to 2 bases and at J to 1 base, leaving 7 bases not matched to a gene. Per germline, CDR1 SGHRS and CDR2 YFSETQ. The CDR3 spans 16 residues. CDR3: CASSLLTGVGTDTQYF. DNA for the CDR3: TGCGCCAGCAGCTTATTAACAGGGGTCGGCACAGATACGCAGTATTTT.

The chain couples TRBV10-3 to TRBJ2-7, with D maybe TRBD1 (6 bases). The germline V and J ends were trimmed by 10 bases and 2 bases, with 15 bases remaining between them. From germline, CDR1 is ENHRY and CDR2 SYGVKD. The CDR3 covers 13 residues. CDR3 sequence (DNA): TGTGCCACCGCCAGGGGTAATCCCTACGAGCAGTACGTC. Translated, it gives CATARGNPYEQYV.

This clonotype came up a few times. This sequence joins TRBV7-9 and TRBJ2-5; the match to TRBD2 covers 12 bases. The germline gives CDR1 SEHNR, CDR2 FQNEAQ (reference sequence). The J segment lost 4 bases and the V segment lost 1 base, leaving 1 base of the junction unmatched. CDR3 length: 15 residues. CDR3 DNA sequence: TGTGCCAGCAGCTTAGGACTAGCGGGGGCAGAGACCCAGTACTTC. Translation gives CASSLGLAGAETQYF.

V and J are TRBV2 and TRBJ2-6; no definite D call. The CDR3 length is 13 residues. The germline gives CDR1 SNHLY, CDR2 FYNNEI. The germline V and J ends were trimmed by 0 bases and 3 bases, with 0 bases remaining between them. The DNA of the CDR3 is TGTGCCAGCAGTGAAGCTGGGGCCAACGTCCTGACTTTC. Amino acids: CASSEAGANVLTF. The whole variable domain, filled in from reference TRBV2 and TRBJ2-6, reads EPEVTQTPSHQVTQMGQEVILRCVPISNHLYFYWYRQILGQKVEFLVSFYNNEISEKSEIFDDQFSVERPDGSNFTLKIRSTKLEDSAMYFCASSEAGANVLTFGAGSRLTVL.

This clonotype was seen more than once but under ten times. V is TRBV4-3 and J is TRBJ2-1; a possible D gene is TRBD2 (5 bases). The CDR3 has 14 amino acids. Germline V gene sequence: CDR1 LGHNA, CDR2 YSLEER. The V gene lost 1 base and the J gene lost 4 bases, with 8 bases spanning the gap. CDR3 amino acids: CASSQVSGYNEQFF. The CDR3 DNA sequence: TGCGCCAGCAGCCAAGTCTCGGGATACAATGAGCAGTTCTTC.

The chain uses TRBV12-3 or TRBV12-4 and TRBJ1-3; 7 bases fit TRBD1. The CDR3 is made up of 16 amino acids. J lost 3 bases, V lost 2 bases, and 7 bases had no gene match. CDR3 loop: CASSLSRQGYGNTIYF. CDR3 DNA sequence: TGTGCCAGCAGTTTAAGTAGACAGGGCTATGGAAACACCATATATTTT.

This clonotype was seen many times. The chain carries TRBV18 and TRBJ2-7; 8 positions match TRBD1. There are 12 residues in the CDR3. Germline V CDR1 and CDR2: KGHSH, LQKENI. The junction had 0 bases not matched to a gene; V was cut back by 2 bases and J by 6 bases. The CDR3 region is CASSPDRGEQYV. The CDR3, as DNA: TGTGCCAGCTCACCAGACAGGGGCGAGCAGTACGTC.

The chain carries TRBV5-1 and TRBJ2-1; the D call may be TRBD1 or TRBD2 (6 bases each). CDR1 SGHRS and CDR2 YFSETQ come from the germline V gene. Trimming took 2 bases from V and 7 from J, leaving 16 bases between them. This CDR3 has 15 amino acids. The CDR3 bases are TGCGCCAGCAGCTTTAGGGGGTTCGCGGGAAATGAGCAGTTCTTC. Protein sequence: CASSFRGFAGNEQFF.

There are a few counts of this clonotype. The chain carries TRBV7-2 and TRBJ2-1, with 7 bases lining up with TRBD1. The V segment lost 5 bases and the J segment 3 bases; nucleotides outside the gene matches: 7. The CDR3 length is 15 residues. Germline-derived CDR1 and CDR2 are SGHTA and FQGNSA. CDR3 loop: CASSLQRTGYNEQFF. The DNA of the CDR3 is TGTGCCAGCAGCCTACAGCGGACAGGCTACAATGAGCAGTTCTTC.

This clonotype has just a few counts. The rearrangement uses TRBV7-8 and TRBJ2-1; no definite D call. The CDR3 totals 11 residues. Germline values: CDR1 SGHVS, CDR2 FQNEAQ. Trimming took 2 bases from V and 12 from J, leaving 8 bases between them. CDR3 residues: CASSLPWGQFF. The CDR3 DNA reads TGTGCCAGCAGCTTACCGTGGGGGCAGTTCTTC.

This chain uses TRBV12-3 or TRBV12-4 with TRBJ1-1; D gene uncertain. Trimming left V 5 bases short and J 3 bases short, with 13 bases between. The CDR3 totals 14 residues. The CDR3 is CASSPPGPDTEAFF. CDR3 nucleotides: TGTGCCAGCAGTCCGCCCGGACCGGACACTGAAGCTTTCTTT.

This clonotype was counted only a few times. V gene TRBV18 combines with J gene TRBJ2-3; 8 positions agree with TRBD1. V was clipped by 1 base and J by 4 bases; unmatched bases: 10. The CDR3 loop spans 17 amino acids. Germline V gene data show CDR1 as KGHSH and CDR2 as LQKENI. The CDR3 DNA follows: TGTGCCAGCTCACCACAGGCTCCCGGACAGGGACCAGATACGCAGTATTTT. Its translation is CASSPQAPGQGPDTQYF.